The clone carrying this T cell receptor beta chain came up once. This sample stems from a study of blood T cell repertoires in COVID-19. Study-level background: PBMCs, B-cell-depleted T cells, or T cells were the source of the cDNA or gDNA that made up the material.

TCRdb's table, derived via immunoSEQ multiplex PCR, lists solely in-frame clones and lacks some. The sample holds 100,000 to 150,000 clones, about 86% seen once. In assigning cohorts, the study relied on participant-reported clinical history. What the recovered Cohort 3 donors had was two negative PCRs, clearance, or symptom resolution. The sample was PBMCs or T cells enriched from blood (not recorded which). The sequence was collected from a woman aged 50 to 60 who had recovered from COVID-19.

DNA for the CDR3: TGTGCCAGCAGCTTGGCGGGGGACAGGGTGGATGGCTACACCTTC. Its translation: CASSLAGDRVDGYTF. V is TRBV5-5 and J is TRBJ1-2, with TRBD1 matching over 9 bases. Germline CDR1 is SGHKS and CDR2 is YYEKEE (reference sequence). The CDR3 is made up of 15 amino acids. V lost 0 bases, J lost 6 bases, and 6 bases stayed unmatched.